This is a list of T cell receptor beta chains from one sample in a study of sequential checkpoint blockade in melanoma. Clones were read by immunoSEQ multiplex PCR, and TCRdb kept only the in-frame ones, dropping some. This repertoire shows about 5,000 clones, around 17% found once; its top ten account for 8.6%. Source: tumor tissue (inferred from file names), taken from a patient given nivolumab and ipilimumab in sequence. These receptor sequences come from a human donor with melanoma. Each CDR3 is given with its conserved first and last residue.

CDR3aa: CASSWKGDRGLWTEAFF
v_gene: TRBV5-1

CDR3aa: CAISEGSPGTSGYNEQFF
v_gene: TRBV10-3

CDR3aa: CASSLGRQSRSTEAFF
v_gene: TRBV5-1

CDR3aa: CAWDSGQLNQPQHF
v_gene: TRBV30

CDR3aa: CASSEGSPISYNEQFF
v_gene: TRBV9

CDR3aa: CASSLGGTTVQPWDEQFF
v_gene: TRBV11-3

CDR3aa: CASSREQGATSGNTIYF
v_gene: TRBV4-1

CDR3aa: CASSISGTGRSPLHF
v_gene: TRBV19

CDR3aa: CASSHWTRGWNEKLFF
v_gene: TRBV1

CDR3aa: CASRVGNQPQHF
v_gene: TRBV19

CDR3aa: CASSWTGVGNTIYF
v_gene: TRBV5-1

CDR3aa: CASSLDMGLNTQYF
v_gene: TRBV11-3

CDR3aa: CASSSQKLGAGDTQYF
v_gene: TRBV7-6

CDR3aa: CASSYKHGLTF
v_gene: TRBV6-7

CDR3aa: CASSAGQGFRQPQHF
v_gene: TRBV28

CDR3aa: CASSRLGTAYEQYF
v_gene: TRBV11-3

CDR3aa: CSVEGPSQRQYF
v_gene: TRBV29-1

CDR3aa: CASSQSQATEQYF
v_gene: TRBV14

CDR3aa: CAWRRGYSNQPQHF
v_gene: TRBV30

CDR3aa: CAWGHLNTEAFF
v_gene: TRBV30

CDR3aa: CASHPLGLAGGQYEQYF
v_gene: TRBV6-8

CDR3aa: CASSVTSGGANEQFF
v_gene: TRBV9

CDR3aa: CASSPWGGAGSYGYTF
v_gene: TRBV11-3

CDR3aa: CASSPAPLGQGNQPQHF
v_gene: TRBV11-3

CDR3aa: CASRTSPSYNEQFF
v_gene: TRBV6-8

CDR3aa: CASSLVRPGQGDGEQYF
v_gene: TRBV28

CDR3aa: CASSYGTASSYEQYF
v_gene: TRBV6-8

CDR3aa: CASSIALGANVLTF
v_gene: TRBV19

CDR3aa: CASTLGGRFYGYTF
v_gene: TRBV12-5

CDR3aa: CASSPGPAPGELFF
v_gene: TRBV9

CDR3aa: CATSTDRATNEKLFF
v_gene: TRBV15

CDR3aa: CASSPYTSGGSEQYF
v_gene: TRBV23-1

CDR3aa: CASEDRHHPNTEAFF
v_gene: TRBV9

CDR3aa: CASSLIEETQYF
v_gene: TRBV28

CDR3aa: CASRRVGGGNSPLHF
v_gene: TRBV2

CDR3aa: CASRLSGGNTGELFF
v_gene: TRBV6-8

CDR3aa: CASSPPRAGFGETQYF
v_gene: TRBV11-3

CDR3aa: CASSLVRGNTGELFF
v_gene: TRBV6-8

CDR3aa: CASSFSAANTEAFF
v_gene: TRBV7-2

CDR3aa: CASSLGSSGNTIYF
v_gene: TRBV28

CDR3aa: CASIGDLLYEQYF
v_gene: TRBV6-8

CDR3aa: CASKGSLGDNEKLFF
v_gene: TRBV18

CDR3aa: CASSLWGDPYEQYF
v_gene: TRBV11-3

CDR3aa: CASSYSDGRPQHF
v_gene: TRBV6-8

CDR3aa: CASSFTGLSTDTQYF
v_gene: TRBV11-3

CDR3aa: CASSHEEGPFVEQFF
v_gene: TRBV14